This TCR beta chain was profiled in a study of OX40 agonist ivuxolimab in advanced cancers. As for the study in general: Partial responses were achieved by three patients, one with hepatocellular carcinoma and two with cutaneous melanoma.

Study results and limitations: CD8+ T cells showed, on average, more clonal expansion than CD4+ cells. Determination of antigen specificity was not performed for the expanded peripheral T cells.

Method: immunoSEQ multiplex PCR; TCRdb's copy keeps in-frame clones and lacks some. The sample records tens of thousands of clones, just under 85% being singletons. At cycle 4 day 1, cycle 7 day 1, and baseline, blood was sampled. V dropped 5 bases and J dropped 4 bases, with 11 bases sitting between them. This CDR3 has 13 amino acids. The germline V gene encodes CDR1 MNHNY and CDR2 SVGAGI (reference sequence). Points on this clone: Its antigen remains unknown.

The chain is built from TRBV6-6 and TRBJ1-2; D is ambiguous. The clonotype originates from an adult with an advanced solid tumor such as melanoma, head and neck, liver or kidney cancer. The sequencing used CD4+ or CD8+ T cells sorted from blood, collected in a trial of the OX40 agonist ivuxolimab. The CDR3 region has the DNA TGTGCCAGCAGTCCACAGCCGCCCTATGGCTACACCTTC. This translates into CASSPQPPYGYTF.